The clone carrying this T cell receptor (beta chain) has a handful of counts. Its antigen is unknown. Using immunoSEQ multiplex PCR, the repertoire was profiled, and TCRdb retains in-frame clones only, with some absent. The table includes about 70,000 clones, 85% to 90% detected once. Trimming stripped 0 bases from V and 4 bases from J, with 16 bases between. Germline V gene data show CDR1 as SGHDT and CDR2 as YYEEEE. The CDR3 is 16 residues long. This entry is derived from a study of OX40 agonist ivuxolimab in advanced cancers. About the study: Prior anti-PD-1, anti-PD-L1 or anti-CTLA-4 therapy did not bar entry, and 40% to 45% had some. Partial responses were seen in three patients, one with hepatocellular carcinoma and two with cutaneous melanoma. Study-wide points: Low clonal expansion, among the lowest seen, marked partial responders at 0.1-3.0 mg/kg.

Patients were ruled out by autoimmune disease history or systemic immunosuppression. The sample consisted of CD4+ or CD8+ T cells sorted from blood, taken in a trial of the OX40 agonist ivuxolimab. The clonotype was recovered from an adult with an advanced solid tumor such as melanoma, head and neck, liver or kidney cancer. V is TRBV5-6 and J is TRBJ1-2; D unclear. CDR3 DNA: TGTGCCAGCAGCTTGGAAGGCGCTTCCCCACTCTATGGCTACACCTTC. Encoded protein: CASSLEGASPLYGYTF.